Below are 6 T cell receptor beta chains sequenced from a single sample in a study of vaccination and CD4 T cells after COVID-19. Oncomine TCR Beta short-read sequencing was applied to DNA from cultured CD4+ T cells. TCRdb ran MiXCR on the PCR reads and lists one entry per CDR3 protein. This table holds 9,500 to 10,000 distinct CDR3 sequences, around 37% found once. Treatment noted: approximately nine-day PBMC culture with coronavirus spike peptide pools or control peptides (ViraFEST assay). These TCRs' antigens remain unknown. Sequencing was carried out using CD4+ T cells from blood, cultured in vitro. The origin of the receptors is a human donor who had recovered from COVID-19.

The chain uses TRBV20-1 and TRBJ1-2; D is ambiguous. The CDR3 has 12 amino acids. The ends were cut back, 3 bases at V and 6 bases at J, with 11 bases in the middle. The V gene's germline CDR1 is DFQATT and CDR2 SNEGSKA (reference sequence). The CDR3 DNA sequence: TGCAGTGCTAGCGCGCGGCGACATGGCTACACCTTC. Translating gives CSASARRHGYTF.

This clonotype came up a few times. At one end the junction does not follow the germline gene, possibly because of a read error. The chain is built from TRBV6-5 and TRBJ1-1; D gene uncertain. This CDR3 has 15 amino acids. Germline CDR1 MNHEY, CDR2 SVGAGI. The CDR3 is CASSSSPPLNTEAFF. CDR3 nucleotide sequence: TGTGCCAGCAGCTCCTCGCCTCCCCTGAACACTGAGGCTTTCTTT.

This clonotype has just a few counts. The chain couples TRBV11-2 to TRBJ1-5; possibly TRBD1 for D (6 bases). Germline assignment: CDR1 SGHAT and CDR2 FQNNGV. The CDR3 is 15 residues long. The V gene lost 2 bases and the J gene lost 0 bases, with 8 bases spanning the gap. CDR3 in amino acids: CASSLPGASNQPQHF. The CDR3 nucleotides are TGTGCCAGCAGCTTACCAGGGGCTAGCAATCAGCCCCAGCATTTT.

This clonotype was observed a few times. V and J are TRBV2 and TRBJ2-7; TRBD2 matches 15 bases. The germline V gene has CDR1 SNHLY and CDR2 FYNNEI. V lost 7 bases and J lost 4; bases outside the gene matches: 2. This CDR3 is 14 amino acids long. The CDR3 region is CASKGTSGGYEQYF. CDR3 DNA: TGTGCCAGCAAGGGGACTAGCGGGGGGTACGAGCAGTACTTC.

The chain has TRBV7-2 and TRBJ1-2; D gene uncertain. Germline V gene sequence: CDR1 SGHTA, CDR2 FQGNSA. Trimming stripped 5 bases from V and 6 bases from J, with 10 bases between. CDR3 size: 12 residues. The CDR3 protein is CASSAWPNGYTF. In DNA, the CDR3 is TGTGCCAGCAGCGCGTGGCCGAATGGCTACACCTTC.

In its sample, this clonotype was seen a few times. The chain uses TRBV12-3 or TRBV12-4 and TRBJ2-3, with a tentative D call TRBD2 (6 bases). Trimming stripped 0 bases from V and 3 bases from J, with 10 bases between. The CDR3 loop spans 15 amino acids. For the CDR3, the DNA is TGTGCCAGCAGTTTAGCTGCGGGGATTACAGATACGCAGTATTTT. It is translated as CASSLAAGITDTQYF.